One sample yielded the 28 T cell receptor beta chains listed below, sequenced in a study of OX40 agonist ivuxolimab in advanced cancers. TCRdb keeps only in-frame clones here, not all; method: immunoSEQ multiplex PCR. The table shows just under 55,000 clones, with 60% to 80% occurring only once. Here the sequenced sample was CD4+ or CD8+ T cells sorted from blood, taken in a trial of the OX40 agonist ivuxolimab. The receptors derive from an adult with an advanced solid tumor such as melanoma, head and neck, liver or kidney cancer.

The chain combines TRBV6-5 with TRBJ2-3, with 7 bases identical to TRBD1. V was clipped by 8 bases and J by 6 bases; unmatched bases: 14. Germline CDR1 is MNHEY and CDR2 is SVGAGI. This CDR3 region has 15 residues. CDR3 coding DNA: TGTGCCAGCGGGCGACAGGGCGCCGGTGCGGATACGCAGTATTTT. Amino acids: CASGRQGAGADTQYF.

V and J are TRBV5-4 and TRBJ1-4, with 9 bases that match TRBD1. V lost 0 bases to trimming and J lost 8 bases; unmatched junction nucleotides: 5. The CDR3 length is 15 residues. Germline V lookup: CDR1 SGHNT, CDR2 YYREEE (reference sequence). CDR3 residues: CASSLGTGVREKLFF. The CDR3 DNA is TGTGCCAGCAGCTTGGGGACAGGGGTTAGGGAAAAACTGTTTTTT.

The gene calls are TRBV7-2 and TRBJ2-1; D is unclear. Deletions cut 4 bases from V and 0 bases from J, with 10 bases between. Germline V gene data show CDR1 as SGHTA and CDR2 as FQGNSA. CDR3 size: 15 residues. CDR3: CASSSRFVSYNEQFF. In nucleotides, the CDR3 is TGTGCCAGCAGCTCCCGTTTTGTCTCCTACAATGAGCAGTTCTTC.

V usage is TRBV4-3 and J usage is TRBJ1-4, with D tentatively TRBD1 (6 bases). V lost 4 bases to trimming and J lost 5 bases, with 8 bases between them. CDR3 size: 13 residues. CDR1 is LGHNA and CDR2 is YSLEER in the germline V gene. In DNA, the CDR3 is TGCGCCAGCAGCCGGAGGGGGAATGAAAAACTGTTTTTT. This sequence encodes CASSRRGNEKLFF.

The V call is TRBV7-2, the J call TRBJ2-7, with 13 bases fitting TRBD2. Germline V gene sequence: CDR1 SGHTA, CDR2 FQGNSA. After removal of 0 bases from V and 6 bases from J, the junction contained 8 bases not matched to a gene. The CDR3 contains 17 residues. The CDR3 DNA sequence: TGTGCCAGCAGCTTAGCAAGAAGGACTAGCGGGAGAGGCGAGCAGTACTTC. Amino acid sequence: CASSLARRTSGRGEQYF. Filled out from reference TRBV7-2 and TRBJ2-7, the complete variable domain reads GAGVSQSPSNKVTEKGKDVELRCDPISGHTALYWYRQSLGQGLEFLIYFQGNSAPDKSGLPSDRFSAERTGGSVSTLTIQRTQQEDSAVYLCASSLARRTSGRGEQYFGPGTRLTVT.

The CDR3 is CASSLRGLSTEAFF. The DNA for the CDR3 is TGTGCCAGCAGCTTGAGGGGGTTGAGCACTGAAGCTTTCTTT. The rearrangement joins TRBV5-5 to TRBJ1-1, with D perhaps TRBD1 (6 bases). The CDR3 spans 14 residues. The germline gives CDR1 SGHKS, CDR2 YYEKEE (reference sequence). V lost 1 base and J 4 bases, leaving 11 bases between the germline ends.

This clone has more than one count but fewer than ten. The chain has TRBV5-1 and TRBJ2-3; the match to TRBD2 covers 9 bases. This CDR3 spans 15 amino acids. Germline-derived CDR1 and CDR2 are SGHRS and YFSETQ. Trimming took 0 bases from V and 6 from J; bases not matched to a gene: 5. The CDR3 spells CASSLEAGGADTQYF. CDR3 nucleotides: TGCGCCAGCAGCTTGGAGGCGGGAGGGGCGGATACGCAGTATTTT. The full variable domain, its missing parts supplied by reference TRBV5-1 and TRBJ2-3, is KAGVTQTPRYLIKTRGQQVTLSCSPISGHRSVSWYQQTPGQGLQFLFEYFSETQRNKGNFPGRFSGRQFSNSRSEMNVSTLELGDSALYLCASSLEAGGADTQYFGPGTRLTVL.

The rearrangement links TRBV5-5 to TRBJ1-1; D not resolved. This CDR3 has 15 amino acids. CDR1 and CDR2 (germline): SGHKS, YYEKEE (reference sequence). Trimming took 0 bases from V and 0 from J, leaving 9 bases between them. The CDR3 DNA reads TGTGCCAGCAGCTTGGAAGGCATCATGAACACTGAAGCTTTCTTT. It translates to CASSLEGIMNTEAFF.

The chain employs TRBV4-1 and TRBJ2-7; D is perhaps TRBD2 (6 bases). V was clipped by 0 bases and J by 6 bases, with 9 bases between them. The CDR3 extends over 13 amino acids. Germline-derived CDR1 and CDR2 are MGHRA and YSYEKL. The CDR3 spells CASSQDPGGEQYF. The CDR3 bases are TGCGCCAGCAGCCAAGATCCCGGGGGCGAGCAGTACTTC.

The rearrangement links TRBV11-2 to TRBJ1-2; perhaps TRBD1 as D (5 bases). The CDR3 totals 16 residues. Deletions cut 0 bases from V and 5 bases from J, with 16 bases between. The germline CDR1 and CDR2 sequences are SGHAT and FQNNGV. The CDR3 DNA is TGTGCCAGCAGCTTAGATGCGACAGCCCCATTATATGGCTACACCTTC. It is translated as CASSLDATAPLYGYTF.

V is TRBV19 and J is TRBJ1-2, with D possibly being TRBD1 (5 bases). This CDR3 has 13 residues. Deletions cut 5 bases from V and 2 bases from J, with 9 bases between. In germline, CDR1 is LNHDA, CDR2 SQIVND (reference sequence). This CDR3 reads CASSEQANYGYTF. DNA of the CDR3: TGTGCCAGTAGTGAACAGGCCAACTATGGCTACACCTTC.

The chain recombines TRBV4-1 with TRBJ1-4, with D hard to call. The ends were cut back, 4 bases at V and 4 bases at J, with 7 bases in the middle. The CDR3 length is 13 residues. CDR1 and CDR2 (germline): MGHRA, YSYEKL. CDR3 sequence: CASSLRLNEKLFF. Written as DNA, the CDR3 is TGCGCCAGCAGCCTGCGACTTAATGAAAAACTGTTTTTT.

The J gene is TRBJ2-1, the V gene TRBV28, with 12 bases fitting TRBD2. J gave up 8 bases and V 5 bases, and 10 bases lay outside the gene matches. This CDR3 spans 16 amino acids. CDR1 is MDHEN and CDR2 is SYDVKM in the germline V gene. CDR3 nucleotide sequence: TGTGCCAGCAGTCTACTAGCGGGAGGCCCTACGCATGAGCAGTTCTTC. Protein product: CASSLLAGGPTHEQFF.

The rearrangement links TRBV6-5 to TRBJ1-1; D possibly corresponds to TRBD1 (6 bases). The CDR3 loop spans 14 amino acids. The V gene lost 2 bases and the J gene lost 11 bases, with 18 bases spanning the gap. Germline lookup yields CDR1 MNHEY and CDR2 SVGAGI. The DNA for the CDR3 is TGTGCCAGCAGTTACACGACAGGCCTATTGGGGGCTTTCTTT. Protein product: CASSYTTGLLGAFF.

This clone turned up a few times. This chain uses TRBV5-1 with TRBJ2-6; D may be TRBD1 (5 bases). The ends were cut back, 7 bases at V and 0 bases at J, with 11 bases in the middle. Germline CDR1 is SGHRS and CDR2 is YFSETQ. The CDR3 totals 15 residues. The CDR3 DNA reads TGCGCCAGCGCCGAAGGGGTCTCTGGGGCCAACGTCCTGACTTTC. This translates into CASAEGVSGANVLTF.

The chain employs TRBV6-5 and TRBJ1-3; 8 bases are a match to TRBD1. Trimming cost V 7 bases and J 3 bases; bases outside gene matches: 5. Germline V gene data show CDR1 as MNHEY and CDR2 as SVGAGI. This CDR3 spans 14 amino acids. CDR3 loop: CASTPGGSGNTIYF. Here the CDR3 DNA reads TGTGCCAGCACCCCAGGGGGCAGTGGAAACACCATATATTTT.

This clone has just a few counts. This CDR3 is CASSESGDRDQETQYF. DNA of the CDR3: TGCGCCAGCAGTGAGTCGGGGGACAGAGACCAAGAGACCCAGTACTTC. The V gene is TRBV10-1, the J gene TRBJ2-5; 7 bases match TRBD1. Looked up from germline, CDR1 is WNHNN and CDR2 is SYGVQD (reference sequence). Unmatched junction bases numbered 4, after V lost 0 bases and J lost 0 bases. The CDR3 length is 16 residues.

By its share, this clone is large. The J gene is TRBJ1-2, the V gene TRBV7-2, with a tentative D call TRBD1 (6 bases). The germline V gene encodes CDR1 SGHTA and CDR2 FQGNSA. The CDR3 spans 16 residues. With 0 bases removed from V and 8 bases from J, the gap between germline ends came to 19 bases. The CDR3 bases are TGTGCCAGCAGCTTAGCGCTGGGGGGCAGGGAGGGCGGCTACACCTTC. Amino acids: CASSLALGGREGGYTF.

This clone was seen a handful of times. The chain combines TRBV19 with TRBJ1-1; 10 nucleotides align to TRBD1. The CDR3 runs 15 residues. Germline loops: CDR1 LNHDA, CDR2 SQIVND (reference sequence). J gave up 3 bases and V 2 bases, and 3 bases lay outside the gene matches. CDR3 amino acids: CASSIIGQGDTEAFF. In DNA form, the CDR3 reads TGTGCCAGTAGTATAATAGGACAGGGGGACACTGAAGCTTTCTTT.

The chain recombines TRBV7-9 with TRBJ1-1; D ambiguous. This CDR3 is built from 15 residues. V was trimmed by 1 base and J by 8 bases, leaving 17 bases between them. Germline V gene sequence: CDR1 SEHNR, CDR2 FQNEAQ (reference sequence). This chain's CDR3 is CASSLGDSRAGEAFF. CDR3 coding DNA: TGTGCCAGCAGCTTAGGCGACTCCCGGGCTGGGGAAGCTTTCTTT.

DNA for the CDR3: TGTGCCAGCAGCCTCGGGACTAGCGGGAGAAACGAGCAGTACTTC. As protein: CASSLGTSGRNEQYF. V and J are TRBV6-6 and TRBJ2-7; 14 bases align to TRBD2. Looked up from germline, CDR1 is MNHNY and CDR2 is SVGAGI (reference sequence). The CDR3 is 15 amino acids. The V segment lost 6 bases and the J segment 5 bases; nucleotides outside the gene matches: 6.

V is TRBV4-3 and J is TRBJ2-7; 9 bases line up with TRBD2. Germline V gene lookup returns CDR1 LGHNA and CDR2 YSLEER. Germline trimming cut 4 bases from V and 6 bases from J; bases unmatched to any gene: 10. The CDR3 runs to 15 residues. The CDR3 DNA follows: TGCGCCAGCAGCCTACGAGCGGGGGGAGATCGCGAGCAGTACTTC. The encoded protein is CASSLRAGGDREQYF.

The rearrangement links TRBV6-5 to TRBJ2-3; D is unresolved. The CDR3 runs to 14 residues. The V gene's germline CDR1 is MNHEY and CDR2 SVGAGI. Trimming left V 7 bases short and J 8 bases short, with 19 bases between. CDR3 in DNA: TGTGCCAGCAAACAGCAAGCGAACCTCGGTACGCAGTATTTT. This encodes CASKQQANLGTQYF.

The CDR3 bases are TGTGCCAGCAGCCTACAGGGGACCAGGAACAATCAGCCCCAGCATTTT. Translating it yields CASSLQGTRNNQPQHF. V is TRBV7-2 and J is TRBJ1-5, with 7 bases lining up with TRBD1. Per the germline V gene, CDR1 is SGHTA and CDR2 is FQGNSA. The CDR3 runs to 16 residues. J gave up 3 bases and V 5 bases, and 10 bases lay outside the gene matches.

The chain couples TRBV12-5 to TRBJ2-4; D might be TRBD1 or TRBD2, each matching 6 bases. The CDR3 covers 12 residues. Looked up from germline, CDR1 is LGHNT and CDR2 is FRNRAP. Trimming stripped 9 bases from V and 9 bases from J, with 15 bases between. CDR3 residues: CASGLEGGIQYF. Here the CDR3 DNA reads TGTGCTAGCGGGTTAGAGGGGGGCATTCAGTACTTC.

The V gene is TRBV5-4, the J gene TRBJ2-5; the D gene could be TRBD1 or TRBD2 (5 bases each). Trimming left V 5 bases short and J 3 bases short, with 11 bases between. The CDR3 runs to 13 residues. Looked up from germline, CDR1 is SGHNT and CDR2 is YYREEE (reference sequence). The CDR3 nucleotides read TGTGCCAGCAGGGCCGGGGCCAAAGAGACCCAGTACTTC. Encoded protein: CASRAGAKETQYF. Variable domain in full (rest from reference TRBV5-4 and TRBJ2-5): ETGVTQSPTHLIKTRGQQVTLRCSSQSGHNTVSWYQQALGQGPQFIFQYYREEENGRGNFPPRFSGLQFPNYSSELNVNALELDDSALYLCASRAGAKETQYFGPGTRLLVL.

Only one count was recorded for this clone. The V and J genes are TRBV28 and TRBJ1-4; the match to TRBD1 covers 8 bases. The length of the CDR3 is 13 residues. V lost 10 bases, J lost 8 bases, and 9 bases stayed unmatched. Germline V gene sequence: CDR1 MDHEN, CDR2 SYDVKM. The CDR3 reads CAIYGQGGEKLFF. The CDR3 DNA is TGTGCCATTTATGGACAGGGTGGCGAAAAACTGTTTTTT.

The J gene is TRBJ1-5, the V gene TRBV19; D not resolved. The V and J ends lost 9 bases and 5 bases respectively, with 17 bases between them. The germline gives CDR1 LNHDA, CDR2 SQIVND (reference sequence). The CDR3 sequence is 14 residues long. In DNA, the CDR3 is TGTGCCAGCGGTGAGGGATCGATCTATCAGCCCCAGCATTTT. Protein: CASGEGSIYQPQHF. The full variable domain, rest sourced from reference TRBV19 and TRBJ1-5, is DGGITQSPKYLFRKEGQNVTLSCEQNLNHDAMYWYRQDPGQGLRLIYYSQIVNDFQKGDIAEGYSVSREKKESFPLTVTSAQKNPTAFYLCASGEGSIYQPQHFGDGTRLSIL.